This T cell receptor beta chain was documented in a study of cytomegalovirus exposure and HLA in healthy donors. It was with 60 Vbeta and 13 Jbeta primers that the PCR ran. The assay was immunoSEQ multiplex PCR, and TCRdb's table has in-frame clones only and misses some. This table has roughly 31,000 clones, about 60% appearing once. The CDR3 runs to 16 residues. Germline trimming cut 4 bases from V and 5 bases from J; bases unmatched to any gene: 11. Germline V CDR1 and CDR2: SEHNR, FQNEAQ (reference sequence). Sample: PBMCs. This sequence was found in a male donor in good health and CMV-seropositive. The chain links TRBV7-9 to TRBJ2-1, with 7 bases identical to TRBD1. The DNA for the CDR3 is TGTGCCAGCAGCTCCGCGGTGGACAGGATAGACAATGAGCAGTTCTTC. Protein product: CASSSAVDRIDNEQFF.